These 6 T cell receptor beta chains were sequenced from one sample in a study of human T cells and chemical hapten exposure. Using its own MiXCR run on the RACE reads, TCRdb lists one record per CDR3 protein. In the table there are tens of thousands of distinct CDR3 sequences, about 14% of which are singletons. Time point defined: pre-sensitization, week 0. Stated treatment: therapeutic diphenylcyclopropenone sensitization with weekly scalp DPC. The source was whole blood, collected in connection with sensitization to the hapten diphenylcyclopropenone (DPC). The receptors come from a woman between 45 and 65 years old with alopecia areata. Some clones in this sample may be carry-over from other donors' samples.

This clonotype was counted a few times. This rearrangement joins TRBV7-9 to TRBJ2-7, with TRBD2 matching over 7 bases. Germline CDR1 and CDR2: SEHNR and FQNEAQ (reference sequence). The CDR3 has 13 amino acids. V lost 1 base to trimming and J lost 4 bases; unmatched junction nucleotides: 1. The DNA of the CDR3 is TGTGCCAGCAGCTTAGACGGGAGGTACGAGCAGTACTTC. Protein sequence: CASSLDGRYEQYF.

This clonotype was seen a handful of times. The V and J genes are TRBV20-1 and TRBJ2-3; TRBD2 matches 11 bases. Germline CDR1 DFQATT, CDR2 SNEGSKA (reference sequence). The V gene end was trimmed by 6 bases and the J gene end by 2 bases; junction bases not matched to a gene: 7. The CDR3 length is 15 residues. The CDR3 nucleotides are TGCAGTGCAAGTCCGGGACTAGCGGCCACAGATACGCAGTATTTT. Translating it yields CSASPGLAATDTQYF.

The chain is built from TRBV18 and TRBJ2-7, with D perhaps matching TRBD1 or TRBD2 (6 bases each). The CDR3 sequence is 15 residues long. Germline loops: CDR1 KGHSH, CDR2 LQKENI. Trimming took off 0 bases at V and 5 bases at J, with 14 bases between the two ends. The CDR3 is CASSPPSGGHNEQYF. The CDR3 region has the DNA TGTGCCAGCTCACCACCGTCCGGGGGCCATAACGAGCAGTACTTC.

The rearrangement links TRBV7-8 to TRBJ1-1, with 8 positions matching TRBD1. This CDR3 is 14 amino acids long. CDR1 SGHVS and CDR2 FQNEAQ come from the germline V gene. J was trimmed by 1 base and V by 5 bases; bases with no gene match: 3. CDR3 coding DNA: TGTGCCAGCAGCAAGGGACAGGAGAACACTGAAGCTTTCTTT. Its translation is CASSKGQENTEAFF.

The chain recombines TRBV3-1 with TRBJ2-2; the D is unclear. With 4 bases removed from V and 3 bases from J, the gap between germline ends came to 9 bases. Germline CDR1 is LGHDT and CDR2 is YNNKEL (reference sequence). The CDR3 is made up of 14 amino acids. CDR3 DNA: TGTGCCAGCAGCCCACTCCTCGACACCGGGGAGCTGTTTTTT. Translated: CASSPLLDTGELFF.

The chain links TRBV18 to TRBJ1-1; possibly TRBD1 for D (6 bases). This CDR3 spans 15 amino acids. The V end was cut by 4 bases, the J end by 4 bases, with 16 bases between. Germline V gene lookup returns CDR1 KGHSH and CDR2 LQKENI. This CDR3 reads CASSLLQGHGTEAFF. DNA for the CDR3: TGTGCCAGCTCACTTTTACAGGGACATGGCACTGAAGCTTTCTTT.